One and the same sample provided the 18 T cell receptor beta chains below, sequenced in a study of PD-1 blockade in classical Hodgkin lymphoma. The assay was immunoSEQ multiplex PCR, and TCRdb's table has in-frame clones only and misses some. The sample holds about 110,000 clones, 89% seen once. Relapse after autologous stem cell transplantation occurred in every patient, and brentuximab vedotin exposure varied. This sample comprised peripheral blood mononuclear cells (PBMCs), obtained before the second cycle of nivolumab. These receptors originate from a human donor with classical Hodgkin lymphoma.

The chain is built from TRBV7-2 and TRBJ2-5, with TRBD2 matching over 10 bases. V shed 1 base, J shed 7 bases, and the junction held 3 bases outside the gene matches. The CDR3 runs to 14 residues. Per the germline V gene, CDR1 is SGHTA and CDR2 is FQGNSA. The CDR3 sequence: CASSLGRTSGTQYF. As DNA, the CDR3 is TGTGCCAGCAGCTTAGGCCGGACTAGCGGGACCCAGTACTTC.

The V call is TRBV27, the J call TRBJ1-5; 10 bases align to TRBD1. The CDR3 consists of 14 residues. Trimming cost V 6 bases and J 4 bases; bases outside gene matches: 3. Per germline, CDR1 MNHEY and CDR2 SMNVEV (reference sequence). The CDR3 DNA is TGTGCCAGCAGACGGACAGGGGGAAATCAGCCCCAGCATTTT. Protein: CASRRTGGNQPQHF.

The chain employs TRBV19 and TRBJ1-2; 9 nucleotides match TRBD1. CDR1 is LNHDA and CDR2 is SQIVND in the germline V gene (reference sequence). V shed 6 bases, J shed 7 bases, and the junction held 6 bases outside the gene matches. The CDR3 is 13 amino acids. Here the CDR3 DNA reads TGTGCCAGTAGCAGCACAGGGGGCCGTGGCTACACCTTC. Translating it yields CASSSTGGRGYTF. The full variable domain, its missing parts supplied by reference TRBV19 and TRBJ1-2, is DGGITQSPKYLFRKEGQNVTLSCEQNLNHDAMYWYRQDPGQGLRLIYYSQIVNDFQKGDIAEGYSVSREKKESFPLTVTSAQKNPTAFYLCASSSTGGRGYTFGSGTRLTVV.

This clone was detected once. The chain has TRBV19 and TRBJ2-1, with TRBD2 identical over 8 bases. From germline, CDR1 is LNHDA and CDR2 SQIVND (reference sequence). With V trimmed by 6 bases and J by 7 bases, 14 bases remained unmatched. The CDR3 spans 16 residues. The CDR3 DNA follows: TGTGCCAGTAGCCCGTTAGCGGGATCGGCTGAAAATGAGCAGTTCTTC. Translated: CASSPLAGSAENEQFF.

The rearrangement joins TRBV5-4 to TRBJ2-5; D is unresolved. V lost 0 bases, J lost 2 bases, and 11 bases lay in between. This CDR3 spans 15 amino acids. Germline values: CDR1 SGHNT, CDR2 YYREEE (reference sequence). Here the CDR3 reads CASSLDGRPQETQYF. DNA of the CDR3: TGTGCCAGCAGCTTGGACGGCAGGCCTCAAGAGACCCAGTACTTC.

The V and J genes are TRBV5-6 and TRBJ2-2; a weak D match, TRBD1 (6 bases). CDR3 length: 14 residues. Trimming took off 2 bases at V and 4 bases at J, with 9 bases between the two ends. Germline V lookup: CDR1 SGHDT, CDR2 YYEEEE. The CDR3 sequence: CASSFTGITGELFF. As DNA, the CDR3 is TGTGCCAGCAGCTTTACAGGGATCACCGGGGAGCTGTTTTTT.

V usage is TRBV2 and J usage is TRBJ1-5; D is ambiguous. Germline-derived CDR1 and CDR2 are SNHLY and FYNNEI. Between the trimmed V and J ends, which lost 5 bases and 5 bases, there was a span of 7 bases. The CDR3 is 12 residues long. CDR3 coding DNA: TGTGCCAGCAGTCCCCCATATCAGCCCCAGCATTTT. This sequence encodes CASSPPYQPQHF.

The J gene is TRBJ2-5, the V gene TRBV29-1; perhaps TRBD1 as D (7 bases). The CDR3 totals 13 residues. Trimming cost V 6 bases and J 5 bases, with 16 bases left between them. Looked up from germline, CDR1 is SQVTM and CDR2 is ANQGSEA. CDR3 region: CSVKQGGLETQYF. Here the CDR3 DNA reads TGCAGCGTCAAGCAGGGGGGCCTCGAGACCCAGTACTTC.

This chain uses TRBV29-1 with TRBJ2-2; no clear D gene. V lost 4 bases and J 1 base, leaving 7 bases between the germline ends. Germline loops: CDR1 SQVTM, CDR2 ANQGSEA. The CDR3 is made up of 13 amino acids. Here the CDR3 reads CSVVWGNTGELFF. The DNA for the CDR3 is TGCAGCGTTGTATGGGGGAACACCGGGGAGCTGTTTTTT.

The table lists this clone with a count of one. This chain links TRBV7-8 with TRBJ1-5; D is uncertain. V was cut by 0 bases and J by 1 base, with 7 bases left in between. This CDR3 contains 15 residues. Germline values: CDR1 SGHVS, CDR2 FQNEAQ. In DNA form, the CDR3 reads TGTGCCAGCAGCTTAGCTGATGGGAGCAATCAGCCCCAGCATTTT. Residues: CASSLADGSNQPQHF.

This sequence joins TRBV2 and TRBJ1-2; possibly TRBD1 for D (5 bases). Germline-derived CDR1 and CDR2 are SNHLY and FYNNEI. V lost 2 bases and J lost 5, with 12 bases in between. The CDR3 runs to 14 residues. The CDR3 is CASSEQGTEYGYTF. The DNA for the CDR3 is TGTGCCAGCAGTGAACAAGGGACGGAGTATGGCTACACCTTC.

The chain has TRBV30 and TRBJ2-7, with D maybe TRBD1 (6 bases). Germline CDR1 reads GTSNPN; CDR2 reads SVGIG (reference sequence). There are 13 residues in the CDR3. V was cut by 3 bases and J by 0 bases, with 9 bases left in between. CDR3 sequence: CAWSMDSSYEQYF. In DNA, the CDR3 is TGTGCCTGGAGCATGGACAGCTCCTACGAGCAGTACTTC.

The chain couples TRBV7-2 to TRBJ2-5; 9 positions agree with TRBD2. The CDR3 has 17 residues. The germline V gene has CDR1 SGHTA and CDR2 FQGNSA. Unmatched junction bases numbered 8, after V lost 1 base and J lost 2 bases. DNA for the CDR3: TGTGCCAGCAGCTTAGAGAGGTTCGCGGGAGGGCAAGAGACCCAGTACTTC. It specifies CASSLERFAGGQETQYF. Using reference TRBV7-2 and TRBJ2-5 for the parts outside the CDR3, the full variable domain is GAGVSQSPSNKVTEKGKDVELRCDPISGHTALYWYRQSLGQGLEFLIYFQGNSAPDKSGLPSDRFSAERTGGSVSTLTIQRTQQEDSAVYLCASSLERFAGGQETQYFGPGTRLLVL.

The chain combines TRBV10-1 with TRBJ1-1, with D unclear. Germline V CDR1 and CDR2: WNHNN, SYGVQD (reference sequence). CDR3 length: 13 residues. Trimming shortened V by 5 bases and J by 0 bases, and 7 bases separated the two germline ends. In nucleotides, the CDR3 is TGCGCCAGCAGTTACAGCATGAACACTGAAGCTTTCTTT. Encoded protein: CASSYSMNTEAFF.

The chain has TRBV19 and TRBJ2-2; no clear D. The CDR3 runs to 14 residues. Germline lookup yields CDR1 LNHDA and CDR2 SQIVND (reference sequence). Trimming removed 6 bases from V and 3 bases from J, with 11 bases in between. CDR3 sequence (DNA): TGTGCCAGTAGGAAGGGTATGGACACCGGGGAGCTGTTTTTT. Its protein is CASRKGMDTGELFF. The entire variable domain, with the rest obtained from reference TRBV19 and TRBJ2-2, is as follows: DGGITQSPKYLFRKEGQNVTLSCEQNLNHDAMYWYRQDPGQGLRLIYYSQIVNDFQKGDIAEGYSVSREKKESFPLTVTSAQKNPTAFYLCASRKGMDTGELFFGEGSRLTVL.

This chain links TRBV10-1 with TRBJ2-1; perhaps D is TRBD1 or TRBD2 (5 bases each). The CDR3 totals 17 residues. V was cut by 0 bases and J by 8 bases, with 20 bases left in between. The germline V gene encodes CDR1 WNHNN and CDR2 SYGVQD (reference sequence). The CDR3 is CASSESLRPRGRDEQFF. CDR3 DNA sequence: TGCGCCAGCAGTGAGTCCTTGCGGCCCCGGGGCCGCGATGAGCAGTTCTTC.

About this clone itself: The junction shows a germline mismatch at one end, possibly a read error. This chain links TRBV5-6 with TRBJ1-1; 8 nucleotides agree with TRBD1. Germline CDR1 reads SGHDT; CDR2 reads YYEEEE. The CDR3 length is 15 residues. CDR3 in amino acids: CASTLGWTGRTEAFF. In DNA, the CDR3 is TGTGCCAGCACCTTGGGTTGGACAGGGAGGACTGAAGCTTTCTTT.

J is TRBJ2-2 and V is TRBV19, with D uncertain. Germline CDR1 is LNHDA and CDR2 is SQIVND (reference sequence). The CDR3 loop spans 14 amino acids. The germline V and J ends were trimmed by 5 bases and 1 base, with 8 bases remaining between them. The CDR3, as DNA: TGTGCCAGTAGTGGAACTCGGAACACCGGGGAGCTGTTTTTT. As protein: CASSGTRNTGELFF.